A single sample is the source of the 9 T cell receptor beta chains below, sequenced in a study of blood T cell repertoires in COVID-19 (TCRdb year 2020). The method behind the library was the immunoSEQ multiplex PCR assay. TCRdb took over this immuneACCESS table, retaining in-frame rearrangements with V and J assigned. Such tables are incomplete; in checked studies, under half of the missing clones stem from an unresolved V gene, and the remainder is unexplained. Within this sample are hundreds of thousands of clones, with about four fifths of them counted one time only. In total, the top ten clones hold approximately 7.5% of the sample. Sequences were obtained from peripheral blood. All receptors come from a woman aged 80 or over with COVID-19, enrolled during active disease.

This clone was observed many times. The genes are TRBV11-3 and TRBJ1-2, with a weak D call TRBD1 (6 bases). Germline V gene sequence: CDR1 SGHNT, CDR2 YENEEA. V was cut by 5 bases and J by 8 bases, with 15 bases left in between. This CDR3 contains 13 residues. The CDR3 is CASSASGGSGYTF. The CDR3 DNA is TGTGCCAGCAGCGCTAGCGGGGGCTCAGGCTACACCTTC.

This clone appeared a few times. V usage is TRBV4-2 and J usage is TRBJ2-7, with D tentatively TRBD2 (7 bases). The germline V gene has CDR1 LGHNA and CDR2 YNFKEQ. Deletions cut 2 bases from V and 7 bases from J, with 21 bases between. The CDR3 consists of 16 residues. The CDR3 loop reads CASSQPLAGAPREQYF. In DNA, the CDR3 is TGTGCCAGCAGCCAACCCCTCGCGGGGGCACCGCGGGAGCAGTACTTC.

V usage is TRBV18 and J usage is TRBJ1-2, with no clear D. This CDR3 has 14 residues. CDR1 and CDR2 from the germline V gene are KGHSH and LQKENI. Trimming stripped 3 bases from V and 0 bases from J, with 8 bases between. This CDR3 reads CASSPTNPNYGYTF. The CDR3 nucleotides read TGTGCCAGCTCACCGACTAACCCTAACTATGGCTACACCTTC. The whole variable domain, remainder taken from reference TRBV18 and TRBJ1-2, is NAGVMQNPRHLVRRRGQEARLRCSPMKGHSHVYWYRQLPEEGLKFMVYLQKENIIDESGMPKERFSAEFPKEGPSILRIQQVVRGDSAAYFCASSPTNPNYGYTFGSGTRLTVV.

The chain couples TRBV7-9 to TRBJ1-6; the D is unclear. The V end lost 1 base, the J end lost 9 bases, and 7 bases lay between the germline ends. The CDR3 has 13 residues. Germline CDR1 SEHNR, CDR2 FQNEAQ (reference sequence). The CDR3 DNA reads TGTGCCAGCAGCTTAGAGCCATTTTCACCCCTCCACTTT. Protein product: CASSLEPFSPLHF.

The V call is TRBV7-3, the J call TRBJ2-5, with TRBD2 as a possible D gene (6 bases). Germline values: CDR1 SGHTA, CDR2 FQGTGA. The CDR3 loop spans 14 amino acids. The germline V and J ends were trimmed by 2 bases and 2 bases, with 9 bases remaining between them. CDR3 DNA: TGTGCCAGCAGCTTAGGCGGGAAGCAAGAGACCCAGTACTTC. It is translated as CASSLGGKQETQYF.

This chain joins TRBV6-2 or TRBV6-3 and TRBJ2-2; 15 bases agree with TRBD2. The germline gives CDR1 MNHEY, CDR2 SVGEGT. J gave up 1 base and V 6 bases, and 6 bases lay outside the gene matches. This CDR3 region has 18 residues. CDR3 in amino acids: CASSQPGLAGGNTGELFF. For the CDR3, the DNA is TGTGCCAGCAGCCAACCGGGACTAGCGGGAGGGAACACCGGGGAGCTGTTTTTT.

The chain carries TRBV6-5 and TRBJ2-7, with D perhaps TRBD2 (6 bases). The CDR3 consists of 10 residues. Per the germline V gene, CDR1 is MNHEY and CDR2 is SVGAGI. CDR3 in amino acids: CVTGAYEQYF. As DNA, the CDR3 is TGTGTCACGGGGGCCTACGAGCAGTACTTC.

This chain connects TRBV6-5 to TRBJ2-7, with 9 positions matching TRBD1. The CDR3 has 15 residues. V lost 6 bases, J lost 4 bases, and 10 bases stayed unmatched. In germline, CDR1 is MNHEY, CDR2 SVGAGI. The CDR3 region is CASSRDRVPSYEQYF. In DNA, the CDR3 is TGTGCCAGCAGCAGGGACAGGGTGCCGTCGTACGAGCAGTACTTC.

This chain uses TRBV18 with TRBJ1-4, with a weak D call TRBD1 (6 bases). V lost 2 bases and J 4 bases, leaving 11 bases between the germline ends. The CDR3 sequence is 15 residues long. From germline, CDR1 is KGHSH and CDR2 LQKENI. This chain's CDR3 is CASSPTARGNEKLFF. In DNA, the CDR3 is TGTGCCAGCTCACCAACGGCCAGGGGTAATGAAAAACTGTTTTTT. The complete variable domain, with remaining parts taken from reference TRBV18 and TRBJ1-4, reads NAGVMQNPRHLVRRRGQEARLRCSPMKGHSHVYWYRQLPEEGLKFMVYLQKENIIDESGMPKERFSAEFPKEGPSILRIQQVVRGDSAAYFCASSPTARGNEKLFFGSGTQLSVL.